A single sample gave rise to the 26 T cell receptor beta chains below, sequenced in a study of T cells in tuberculosis. Clones were sequenced by immunoSEQ multiplex PCR, and TCRdb holds only the in-frame ones, with some missing. This sample has tens of thousands of clones, with about 85% found just once. Indicated time point: new active TB diagnosis, blood taken before or within 7 days of starting treatment. The sample in question was PBMCs, obtained at tuberculosis diagnosis. All receptors come from an adult with tuberculosis.

The V call is TRBV27, the J call TRBJ2-3, with 7 bases matching TRBD1. CDR1 and CDR2 (germline): MNHEY, SMNVEV (reference sequence). This CDR3 comprises 15 residues. Losses at the gene ends were 4 bases for V and 6 bases for J; bases not matched to a gene: 10. The CDR3 loop reads CASSSRQGLSDTQYF. CDR3 nucleotides: TGTGCCAGCAGTTCAAGACAGGGTTTGAGCGATACGCAGTATTTT.

The chain has TRBV4-3 and TRBJ1-5; tentative D call: TRBD1 (5 bases). CDR3 length equals 19 residues. From germline, CDR1 is LGHNA and CDR2 YSLEER. Between the trimmed V and J ends, which lost 0 bases and 9 bases, there was a span of 27 bases. The CDR3 coding sequence is TGCGCCAGCAGCCAAGATCTTTTTCGGGGCGGGGGTCGGGATTGGCCCCAGCATTTT. Its translation: CASSQDLFRGGGRDWPQHF.

The genes are TRBV5-4 and TRBJ2-6, with D tentatively TRBD1 (6 bases). V dropped 1 base and J dropped 4 bases, with 9 bases sitting between them. Germline V lookup: CDR1 SGHNT, CDR2 YYREEE (reference sequence). The CDR3 totals 15 residues. The CDR3 sequence is CASSLRDRGANVLTF. CDR3 sequence (DNA): TGTGCCAGCAGCTTGAGAGACAGGGGGGCCAACGTCCTGACTTTC.

The chain combines TRBV15 with TRBJ2-7; D possibly corresponds to TRBD1 (5 bases). This CDR3 region has 14 residues. V lost 0 bases and J 0 bases, leaving 6 bases between the germline ends. Germline-derived CDR1 and CDR2 are LNHNV and YYDKDF (reference sequence). The CDR3 coding sequence is TGTGCCACCAGCAGAGAGCAGGGCTCCTACGAGCAGTACTTC. Encoded protein: CATSREQGSYEQYF.

The chain couples TRBV28 to TRBJ2-1, with 15 bases matching TRBD2. From germline, CDR1 is MDHEN and CDR2 SYDVKM. CDR3 length: 17 residues. J gave up 7 bases and V 5 bases, and 9 bases lay outside the gene matches. The CDR3, as DNA: TGTGCCAGCAGTCCCGGGACTAGCGGGAGGAGAGGGAATGAGCAGTTCTTC. It specifies CASSPGTSGRRGNEQFF.

The chain carries TRBV5-1 and TRBJ2-3, with 7 nucleotides matching TRBD2. V shed 4 bases and J 6 bases; nucleotides not matched to a gene: 14. Germline lookup yields CDR1 SGHRS and CDR2 YFSETQ. The CDR3 spans 16 residues. The CDR3 sequence: CASSLRSGEEYDTQYF. CDR3 nucleotide sequence: TGCGCCAGCAGCCTACGGAGCGGGGAGGAGTACGATACGCAGTATTTT.

V is TRBV7-2 and J is TRBJ2-5; 11 positions match TRBD1. The germline CDR1 and CDR2 sequences are SGHTA and FQGNSA. The ends lost 5 bases at V and 4 bases at J; junction bases unmatched: 3. The CDR3 runs to 14 residues. The CDR3 DNA reads as TGTGCCAGCAGCCGGACAGGGGGCAGAGAGACCCAGTACTTC. It is translated as CASSRTGGRETQYF.

The chain combines TRBV28 with TRBJ2-1; possible D gene TRBD1, 5 bases. The germline V gene has CDR1 MDHEN and CDR2 SYDVKM. The CDR3 has 13 amino acids. Trimming left V 3 bases short and J 10 bases short, with 13 bases between. The DNA of the CDR3 is TGTGCCAGCAGTTTTTTGTCAGGGAACGAGCAGTTCTTC. Its protein is CASSFLSGNEQFF.

The V gene is TRBV19, the J gene TRBJ1-1, with 10 bases fitting TRBD1. Trimming removed 5 bases from V and 6 bases from J; junction bases left unmatched: 9. The CDR3 spans 15 residues. Germline values: CDR1 LNHDA, CDR2 SQIVND (reference sequence). CDR3 in DNA: TGTGCCAGTAGTTCCGAGGACAGGGGGGTGGCTGAAGCTTTCTTT. The encoded protein is CASSSEDRGVAEAFF.

CDR3 nucleotide sequence: TGTGCCAGCGGACTAGCGGATACAAATTTTCAAGAGACCCAGTACTTC. This translates into CASGLADTNFQETQYF. The chain is built from TRBV5-4 and TRBJ2-5, with 10 bases matching TRBD2. This CDR3 spans 16 amino acids. The germline CDR1 and CDR2 sequences are SGHNT and YYREEE (reference sequence). J lost 2 bases, V lost 7 bases, and 11 bases had no gene match.

This sequence joins TRBV6-1 and TRBJ1-5; D call uncertain. Germline V gene sequence: CDR1 MNHNS, CDR2 SASEGT. Trimming pared 6 bases from V and 5 bases from J, leaving 11 bases between. The CDR3 has 13 amino acids. The CDR3 loop reads CASSASGDQPQHF. In DNA, the CDR3 is TGTGCCAGCAGCGCCTCAGGCGATCAGCCCCAGCATTTT.

This sequence joins TRBV25-1 and TRBJ2-3; 7 nucleotides agree with TRBD1. This CDR3 region has 14 residues. Germline CDR1 MGHDK, CDR2 SYGVNS. The ends lost 10 bases at V and 7 bases at J; junction bases unmatched: 14. This CDR3 reads CATFSGQPRNTQYF. The CDR3 coding sequence is TGTGCCACCTTCTCGGGACAGCCCAGGAATACGCAGTATTTT.

The CDR3 coding sequence is TGTGCCAGTAGCCCGGACAGCATAATGATTTCGACCTACGAGCAGTACTTC. It codes for CASSPDSIMISTYEQYF. This chain uses TRBV19 with TRBJ2-7; D may be TRBD1 (6 bases). The CDR3 is made up of 17 amino acids. With 6 bases removed from V and 2 bases from J, the gap between germline ends came to 23 bases. The germline CDR1 and CDR2 sequences are LNHDA and SQIVND (reference sequence).

The rearrangement links TRBV9 to TRBJ1-1; tentative D call: TRBD1 (5 bases). V lost 3 bases and J 3 bases, leaving 12 bases between the germline ends. Germline V lookup: CDR1 SGDLS, CDR2 YYNGEE. CDR3 length: 14 amino acids. The CDR3 sequence: CASSAGVMYTEAFF. For the CDR3, the DNA is TGTGCCAGCAGCGCGGGGGTAATGTACACTGAAGCTTTCTTT.

This chain joins TRBV7-8 and TRBJ1-1; TRBD1 is a possible D gene (5 bases). Trimming removed 6 bases at V and 3 bases at J, with 17 bases between. CDR3 size: 15 residues. Germline loops: CDR1 SGHVS, CDR2 FQNEAQ. As DNA, the CDR3 is TGTGCCAGCAGTCCACGACAGCGCTGGGACACTGAAGCTTTCTTT. It translates to CASSPRQRWDTEAFF.

Only one count was recorded for this clone. A much larger clone differs from this one at a single base, so this may be a read error. The chain carries TRBV6-4 and TRBJ2-2; D unclear. The V gene lost 2 bases and the J gene lost 3 bases, with 4 bases spanning the gap. The CDR3 is 13 amino acids. Germline values: CDR1 MRHNA, CDR2 SNTAGT. CDR3 sequence reads: CASSDQDTGELFF. CDR3 bases: TGTGCCAGCAGTGACCAGGACACCGGGGAGCTGTTTTTT.

This sequence joins TRBV4-3 and TRBJ2-1; D is unclear. CDR3 length: 14 residues. V was shortened by 1 base and J by 4 bases, with 8 bases between the two germline ends. Germline assignment: CDR1 LGHNA and CDR2 YSLEER. The CDR3 reads CASSQAWRYNEQFF. CDR3 coding DNA: TGCGCCAGCAGCCAAGCTTGGCGGTACAATGAGCAGTTCTTC.

The V call is TRBV2, the J call TRBJ2-3; 8 bases align to TRBD2. This CDR3 is 16 amino acids long. V was clipped by 6 bases and J by 5 bases; unmatched bases: 13. Germline V CDR1 and CDR2: SNHLY, FYNNEI. The CDR3 sequence is CASRVRPTSDQDTQYF. CDR3 DNA: TGTGCCAGCAGGGTCCGACCGACTAGCGACCAAGATACGCAGTATTTT.

This chain's CDR3 is CASRYRDEQYF. The DNA of the CDR3 is TGTGCCAGCAGGTACAGGGATGAGCAGTACTTC. The gene calls are TRBV7-8 and TRBJ2-7, with D tentatively TRBD1 (6 bases). Germline V gene lookup returns CDR1 SGHVS and CDR2 FQNEAQ. Trimming took off 6 bases at V and 7 bases at J, with 10 bases between the two ends. The CDR3 spans 11 residues. The complete variable domain, with remaining parts taken from reference TRBV7-8 and TRBJ2-7, reads GAGVSQSPRYKVAKRGQDVALRCDPISGHVSLFWYQQALGQGPEFLTYFQNEAQLDKSGLPSDRFFAERPEGSVSTLKIQRTQQEDSAVYLCASRYRDEQYFGPGTRLTVT.

The rearrangement joins TRBV6-5 to TRBJ1-4; 7 positions agree with TRBD1. The CDR3 runs 15 residues. The ends lost 5 bases at V and 2 bases at J; junction bases unmatched: 5. Per the germline V gene, CDR1 is MNHEY and CDR2 is SVGAGI. The CDR3 reads CASSPYRGTNEKLFF. CDR3 in DNA: TGTGCCAGCAGTCCCTACAGGGGTACTAATGAAAAACTGTTTTTT.

The rearrangement joins TRBV7-2 to TRBJ1-4; 7 bases align to TRBD1. The CDR3 is 15 residues long. V dropped 6 bases and J dropped 5; count of bases not matched to a gene: 9. Germline assignment: CDR1 SGHTA and CDR2 FQGNSA. Here the CDR3 reads CASSSSGGPNEKLFF. In nucleotides, the CDR3 is TGTGCCAGCAGTTCGTCAGGGGGGCCAAATGAAAAACTGTTTTTT. Supplemented by reference TRBV7-2 and TRBJ1-4, the full variable domain reads GAGVSQSPSNKVTEKGKDVELRCDPISGHTALYWYRQSLGQGLEFLIYFQGNSAPDKSGLPSDRFSAERTGGSVSTLTIQRTQQEDSAVYLCASSSSGGPNEKLFFGSGTQLSVL.

The V call is TRBV19, the J call TRBJ1-1, with 10 bases matching TRBD1. With 6 bases clipped from V and 5 bases from J, the junction kept 3 bases outside the gene matches. This CDR3 has 13 amino acids. Per the germline V gene, CDR1 is LNHDA and CDR2 is SQIVND (reference sequence). The CDR3 loop reads CASSRDRGTEAFF. As DNA, the CDR3 is TGTGCCAGTAGCCGGGACAGGGGAACTGAAGCTTTCTTT.

The chain employs TRBV2 and TRBJ1-5, with a tentative D call TRBD1 (5 bases). Germline assignment: CDR1 SNHLY and CDR2 FYNNEI. This CDR3 is built from 15 residues. Trimming shortened V by 8 bases and J by 3 bases, and 17 bases separated the two germline ends. CDR3 bases: TGTGCCAGCGGTGGGGCAGTGGGTTACAATCAGCCCCAGCATTTT. Amino acid sequence: CASGGAVGYNQPQHF.

This clone has only one observation. J is TRBJ2-5 and V is TRBV30; D possibly corresponds to TRBD1 (5 bases). CDR1 and CDR2 (germline): GTSNPN, SVGIG (reference sequence). The V gene lost 0 bases and the J gene lost 3 bases, with 11 bases spanning the gap. The CDR3 sequence is 14 residues long. CDR3 in amino acids: CAWSVVRAEETQYF. Here the CDR3 DNA reads TGTGCCTGGAGTGTAGTCAGGGCTGAAGAGACCCAGTACTTC.

The chain has TRBV6-6 and TRBJ2-2; D may be TRBD1 (6 bases). Per germline, CDR1 MNHNY and CDR2 SVGAGI (reference sequence). V lost 7 bases and J 1 base, leaving 16 bases between the germline ends. This CDR3 is built from 16 residues. The CDR3 DNA is TGTGCCAGCACCATCATTCCGGGACAGAACACCGGGGAGCTGTTTTTT. As protein: CASTIIPGQNTGELFF.

This CDR3 reads CAIRPDSLNTEAFF. DNA for the CDR3: TGTGCCATCAGACCGGACAGCCTAAACACTGAAGCTTTCTTT. This chain links TRBV10-3 with TRBJ1-1; D possibly corresponds to TRBD1 (6 bases). The V and J ends lost 6 bases and 2 bases respectively, with 13 bases between them. In germline, CDR1 is ENHRY, CDR2 SYGVKD. This CDR3 is built from 14 residues.